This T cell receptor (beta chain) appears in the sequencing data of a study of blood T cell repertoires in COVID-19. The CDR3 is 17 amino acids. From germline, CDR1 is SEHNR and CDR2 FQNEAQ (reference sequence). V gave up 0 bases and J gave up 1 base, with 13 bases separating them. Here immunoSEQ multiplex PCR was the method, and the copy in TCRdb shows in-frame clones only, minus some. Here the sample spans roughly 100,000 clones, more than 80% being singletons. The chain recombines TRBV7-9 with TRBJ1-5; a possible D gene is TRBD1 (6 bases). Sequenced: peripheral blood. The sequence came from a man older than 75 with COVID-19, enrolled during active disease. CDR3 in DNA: TGTGCCAGCAGCTTAGCGTTCGATCAGGGGAGCAATCAGCCCCAGCATTTT. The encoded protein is CASSLAFDQGSNQPQHF. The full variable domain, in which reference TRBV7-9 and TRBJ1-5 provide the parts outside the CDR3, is DTGVSQNPRHKITKRGQNVTFRCDPISEHNRLYWYRQTLGQGPEFLTYFQNEAQLEKSRLLSDRFSAERPKGSFSTLEIQRTEQGDSAMYLCASSLAFDQGSNQPQHFGDGTRLSIL.